A single sample is the source of the 29 T cell receptor beta chains below, sequenced in a study of blood T cell repertoires in COVID-19. Using immunoSEQ multiplex PCR, the repertoire was profiled, and TCRdb retains in-frame clones only, with some absent. The repertoire holds some 73,000 clones, with over 70% as singletons. Sequencing was done on a sample of peripheral blood. Receptors were obtained from a man aged 55 to 70 with acute or convalescent COVID-19.

For this clone: The sample has other DNA sequences that encode this CDR3 too. The chain has TRBV28 and TRBJ2-1, with 10 bases aligning to TRBD2. The CDR3 is 14 amino acids. V was pared by 6 bases and J by 7 bases, with 6 bases of the junction left unmatched. Germline CDR1 reads MDHEN; CDR2 reads SYDVKM. The DNA for the CDR3 is TGTGCCAGCAGGGGAGCGGGAGGGCGAAATGAGCAGTTCTTC. Translation gives CASRGAGGRNEQFF.

This clone was counted at least ten times. V usage is TRBV2 and J usage is TRBJ2-7; D possibly corresponds to TRBD1 (6 bases). The CDR3 has 13 residues. The germline gives CDR1 SNHLY, CDR2 FYNNEI. Deletions cut 7 bases from V and 4 bases from J, with 14 bases between. The CDR3 coding sequence is TGTGCCAGCATAACAGGGTGGGGGTACGAGCAGTACTTC. This encodes CASITGWGYEQYF.

The CDR3 loop is CASSRKGPFSGSSYNEQFF. In nucleotides, the CDR3 is TGCGCCAGCAGCCGGAAGGGGCCCTTTAGCGGGAGCTCCTACAATGAGCAGTTCTTC. The rearrangement links TRBV23-1 to TRBJ2-1; 9 bases align to TRBD2. TRBV23-1 is recorded as an ORF, its role being uncertain. This CDR3 has 19 amino acids. Losses at the gene ends were 6 bases for V and 0 bases for J; bases not matched to a gene: 15.

The V gene is TRBV7-2, the J gene TRBJ1-1, with D possibly matching TRBD1 (5 bases). From germline, CDR1 is SGHTA and CDR2 FQGNSA. CDR3 length: 13 amino acids. V was trimmed by 2 bases and J by 1 base, leaving 5 bases between them. The CDR3 here is CASSLQGNTEAFF. The CDR3, as DNA: TGTGCCAGCAGCTTACAGGGGAACACTGAAGCTTTCTTT.

This clone was observed once. The J gene is TRBJ1-4, the V gene TRBV9; 7 bases line up with TRBD1. The ends lost 3 bases at V and 6 bases at J; junction bases unmatched: 5. Germline values: CDR1 SGDLS, CDR2 YYNGEE. This CDR3 is built from 14 residues. CDR3 bases: TGTGCCAGCAGCGCAGAGCAGGGGGATGAAAAACTGTTTTTT. Residues: CASSAEQGDEKLFF. Supplemented by reference TRBV9 and TRBJ1-4, the full variable domain reads DSGVTQTPKHLITATGQRVTLRCSPRSGDLSVYWYQQSLDQGLQFLIQYYNGEERAKGNILERFSAQQFPDLHSELNLSSLELGDSALYFCASSAEQGDEKLFFGSGTQLSVL.

V usage is TRBV5-1 and J usage is TRBJ2-1, with 11 bases fitting TRBD2. Germline CDR1 reads SGHRS; CDR2 reads YFSETQ. The V gene end was trimmed by 3 bases and the J gene end by 1 base; junction bases not matched to a gene: 6. CDR3 length equals 17 residues. The CDR3 nucleotides are TGCGCCAGCAGCTCGGTAGCGGGAGGGATTTCCTACAATGAGCAGTTCTTC. Protein: CASSSVAGGISYNEQFF.

The chain links TRBV12-3 or TRBV12-4 to TRBJ1-2, with a tentative D call TRBD1 (6 bases). V dropped 5 bases and J dropped 6 bases, with 7 bases sitting between them. The CDR3 is 11 amino acids. CDR3 sequence reads: CASSNRDGYTF. CDR3 nucleotides: TGTGCCAGCAGTAACAGGGATGGCTACACCTTC.

V and J are TRBV3-1 (or the pseudogene TRBV3-2) and TRBJ1-6; D might be TRBD1 (5 bases). Germline CDR1 and CDR2: LGHDT and YNNKEL (reference sequence). Trimming cost V 1 base and J 7 bases, with 8 bases left between them. The CDR3 is 14 amino acids. The CDR3 region has the DNA TGTGCCAGCAGCCAAGCTGGGGGGAATTCACCCCTCCACTTT. Translated, it gives CASSQAGGNSPLHF.

This chain links TRBV24-1 with TRBJ2-3; 8 nucleotides line up with TRBD1. This CDR3 contains 14 residues. Germline values: CDR1 KGHDR, CDR2 SFDVKD. V lost 2 bases and J lost 5; bases outside the gene matches: 2. The CDR3 protein is CATSDSTGVDTQYF. CDR3 sequence (DNA): TGTGCCACCAGTGATTCGACAGGGGTAGATACGCAGTATTTT.

This rearrangement joins TRBV18 to TRBJ1-1, with TRBD1 as a possible D gene (6 bases). Per germline, CDR1 KGHSH and CDR2 LQKENI. Trimming shortened V by 4 bases and J by 3 bases, and 18 bases separated the two germline ends. CDR3 length equals 16 residues. CDR3 in amino acids: CASSLDRQGRDTEAFF. CDR3 DNA sequence: TGTGCCAGCTCACTGGACCGGCAGGGGAGAGACACTGAAGCTTTCTTT.

The chain is built from TRBV2 and TRBJ2-2; D is perhaps TRBD1 (5 bases). The CDR3 contains 13 residues. The V and J ends lost 7 bases and 4 bases respectively, with 10 bases between them. CDR1 and CDR2 (germline): SNHLY, FYNNEI. The CDR3: CASNRLGTGELFF. The CDR3, as DNA: TGTGCCAGCAACAGGCTCGGCACCGGGGAGCTGTTTTTT.

This clone was observed a handful of times. The V call is TRBV10-3, the J call TRBJ2-3; D might be TRBD1 (6 bases). Germline V CDR1 and CDR2: ENHRY, SYGVKD. V lost 6 bases and J 1 base, leaving 11 bases between the germline ends. The CDR3 has 14 residues. Here the CDR3 DNA reads TGTGCCATCAGCGGGGACACCGGCACAGATACGCAGTATTTT. Residues: CAISGDTGTDTQYF.

The rearrangement uses TRBV30 and TRBJ2-3, with 12 positions matching TRBD2. The V gene end was trimmed by 1 base and the J gene end by 6 bases; junction bases not matched to a gene: 5. The CDR3 length is 15 residues. Germline V gene lookup returns CDR1 GTSNPN and CDR2 SVGIG (reference sequence). CDR3 DNA: TGTGCCTGGAGTGGACTAGCGGGGGCGCGGGATACGCAGTATTTT. Translating gives CAWSGLAGARDTQYF.

The chain carries TRBV10-2 and TRBJ1-6; D ambiguous. The V end was cut by 6 bases, the J end by 7 bases, with 16 bases between. This CDR3 is built from 15 residues. Germline values: CDR1 WSHSY, CDR2 SAAADI. The CDR3 region has the DNA TGCGCCAGCAGGGCCTTATCGGGAGAGAATTCACCCCTCCACTTT. Its translation: CASRALSGENSPLHF.

The rearrangement links TRBV9 to TRBJ2-1; D is uncertain. This CDR3 has 13 amino acids. Germline loops: CDR1 SGDLS, CDR2 YYNGEE. Trimming removed 0 bases from V and 1 base from J, with 2 bases in between. The CDR3 sequence: CASSVASYNEQFF. CDR3 in DNA: TGTGCCAGCAGCGTAGCGTCCTACAATGAGCAGTTCTTC.

This chain uses TRBV7-2 with TRBJ2-1; the match to TRBD2 covers 7 bases. Germline CDR1 and CDR2: SGHTA and FQGNSA. V lost 5 bases and J lost 8; bases outside the gene matches: 6. The CDR3 totals 13 residues. CDR3 sequence reads: CASSLYRGDEQFF. The CDR3 nucleotides read TGTGCCAGCAGCCTCTACCGGGGGGATGAGCAGTTCTTC.

This clone has just one count. The chain links TRBV2 to TRBJ2-5; D is perhaps TRBD2 (5 bases). The CDR3 covers 14 residues. Germline CDR1 is SNHLY and CDR2 is FYNNEI. Trimming took 7 bases from V and 5 from J, leaving 17 bases between them. CDR3 protein: CASKPVLDVETQYF. The CDR3 nucleotides are TGTGCCAGCAAGCCAGTACTAGACGTCGAGACCCAGTACTTC.

This clone was recorded a few times. The chain has TRBV11-1 and TRBJ1-2; 8 bases are a match to TRBD1. Trimming cost V 5 bases and J 8 bases; bases outside gene matches: 4. CDR3 length: 12 amino acids. From germline, CDR1 is SGHAT and CDR2 FQDESV (reference sequence). The DNA for the CDR3 is TGTGCCAGCAGCCTCGACAGGGGCGGCTACACCTTC. Protein product: CASSLDRGGYTF.

V is TRBV10-2 and J is TRBJ2-1, with 8 nucleotides matching TRBD1. J was trimmed by 6 bases and V by 6 bases; bases with no gene match: 10. CDR1 is WSHSY, CDR2 SAAADI, per germline. The CDR3 covers 15 residues. The chain's CDR3 is CASSGQGISSNEQFF. DNA for the CDR3: TGCGCCAGCAGCGGACAGGGTATATCTAGCAATGAGCAGTTCTTC.

The chain uses TRBV10-3 and TRBJ2-7; a possible D gene is TRBD1 (6 bases). V lost 7 bases, J lost 0 bases, and 13 bases lay in between. CDR1 ENHRY and CDR2 SYGVKD come from the germline V gene. This CDR3 contains 14 residues. The CDR3 sequence is CAITRQDSSYEQYV. In DNA, the CDR3 is TGTGCCATCACAAGACAGGACAGCTCCTACGAGCAGTACGTC.

This clone is a singleton in its sample. The V gene is TRBV7-2, the J gene TRBJ1-2; TRBD1 aligns across 11 bases. CDR3 length equals 15 residues. The V gene end was trimmed by 5 bases and the J gene end by 7 bases; junction bases not matched to a gene: 9. Germline CDR1 reads SGHTA; CDR2 reads FQGNSA. CDR3 nucleotides: TGTGCCAGCAGCCTTAGGACAGGGGGCACCGCTGGCTACACCTTC. This sequence encodes CASSLRTGGTAGYTF.

The chain recombines TRBV7-2 with TRBJ2-2; 11 bases fit TRBD2. This CDR3 has 18 residues. Germline CDR1 SGHTA, CDR2 FQGNSA. V lost 5 bases and J lost 0; bases outside the gene matches: 8. In DNA form, the CDR3 reads TGTGCCAGCAGCCCCCGCAGTAGCGGGGGGGCGAACACCGGGGAGCTGTTTTTT. The encoded protein is CASSPRSSGGANTGELFF.

The rearrangement links TRBV27 to TRBJ2-3; no reliable D call. This CDR3 has 14 residues. Trimming took off 0 bases at V and 2 bases at J, with 6 bases between the two ends. Germline V CDR1 and CDR2: MNHEY, SMNVEV (reference sequence). The CDR3 spells CASSLSSPTDTQYF. CDR3 nucleotides: TGTGCCAGCAGTTTATCGAGTCCCACAGATACGCAGTATTTT.

The chain links TRBV5-1 to TRBJ2-2, with 8 bases that match TRBD1. CDR1 and CDR2 (germline): SGHRS, YFSETQ. Trimming took 3 bases from V and 7 from J; bases not matched to a gene: 14. CDR3 length equals 17 residues. Here the CDR3 DNA reads TGCGCCAGCAGCTACGACCCAGGGGGCACATCAGTCGGGGAGCTGTTTTTT. This translates into CASSYDPGGTSVGELFF.

This clone was counted only a few times. The V and J genes are TRBV19 and TRBJ1-6; TRBD1 agrees at 7 bases. Trimming at V came to 10 bases and at J to 0 bases, leaving 9 bases not matched to a gene. The CDR3 length is 16 residues. CDR1 is LNHDA, CDR2 SQIVND, per germline (reference sequence). The CDR3 reads CATLKGASSYNSPLHF. The CDR3 DNA sequence: TGTGCCACCCTCAAGGGGGCGAGCTCCTATAATTCACCCCTCCACTTT.

This chain joins TRBV7-8 and TRBJ1-6, with D tentatively TRBD1 (5 bases). Trimming removed 5 bases at V and 0 bases at J, with 8 bases between. CDR1 SGHVS and CDR2 FQNEAQ come from the germline V gene. This CDR3 contains 15 residues. The CDR3 is CASSGDSSYNSPLHF. In DNA form, the CDR3 reads TGTGCCAGCAGCGGAGACAGCTCCTATAATTCACCCCTCCACTTT.

V usage is TRBV10-3 and J usage is TRBJ1-3; 7 positions match TRBD1. The J segment lost 2 bases and the V segment lost 6 bases, leaving 7 bases of the junction unmatched. This CDR3 region has 15 residues. CDR1 ENHRY and CDR2 SYGVKD come from the germline V gene. CDR3 in amino acids: CAISADRVAGNTIYF. The DNA of the CDR3 is TGTGCCATCAGCGCTGACAGGGTGGCTGGAAACACCATATATTTT.

The chain joins TRBV11-3 to TRBJ2-5, with TRBD2 matching 7 bases. The CDR3 is 15 amino acids. After removal of 3 bases from V and 0 bases from J, the junction contained 4 bases not matched to a gene. Germline assignment: CDR1 SGHNT and CDR2 YENEEA. CDR3 coding DNA: TGTGCCAGCAGCTTCGGGGGGAAAGACCAAGAGACCCAGTACTTC. It codes for CASSFGGKDQETQYF.

This clone has a handful of counts. This chain uses TRBV10-1 with TRBJ2-3; D is perhaps TRBD2 (6 bases). The CDR3 loop spans 16 amino acids. Germline CDR1 WNHNN, CDR2 SYGVQD (reference sequence). Deletions cut 5 bases from V and 0 bases from J, with 15 bases between. CDR3 sequence: CASSPRLDSSTDTQYF. CDR3 nucleotide sequence: TGCGCCAGCAGTCCCCGACTAGATTCTAGCACAGATACGCAGTATTTT.